One sample yielded the 4 T cell receptor beta chains listed below, sequenced in a study of beta chain features in type 1 diabetes. As every portion of the isolated RNA was reverse transcribed, the sequencing read expressed TCRB transcripts. Generated by immunoSEQ multiplex PCR, the TCRdb table keeps only in-frame clones and is missing some. Here the sample spans 300,000 to 350,000 clones, approximately 8.2% being singletons. Sequencing input: central memory CD4+ T cells from blood. The receptors were sampled from a woman under 30 in good health.

The sample holds a few counts of this clone. The rearrangement links TRBV25-1 to TRBJ2-7, with 10 positions matching TRBD2. Trimming cost V 9 bases and J 1 base; bases outside gene matches: 6. The germline gives CDR1 MGHDK, CDR2 SYGVNS. The CDR3 is 14 residues long. CDR3 nucleotides: TGTGCCAGTCAGCAGACTAGCGGGTCCTACGAGCAGTACTTC. As protein: CASQQTSGSYEQYF.

This clone was observed a handful of times. This rearrangement joins TRBV15 to TRBJ1-2, with D possibly being TRBD1 (6 bases). The germline V and J ends were trimmed by 1 base and 4 bases, with 13 bases remaining between them. Germline V CDR1 and CDR2: LNHNV, YYDKDF (reference sequence). The CDR3 loop spans 15 amino acids. For the CDR3, the DNA is TGTGCCACCAGCAGAGCGAGAGGACAGACCTATGGCTACACCTTC. The encoded protein is CATSRARGQTYGYTF.

This clone has ten or more counts. The DNA of the CDR3 is TGTGCCAGCAGTTTACTCCAGGGTGGCACCGGGGAGCTGTTTTTT. This sequence encodes CASSLLQGGTGELFF. V is TRBV28 and J is TRBJ2-2; tentative D call: TRBD1 (5 bases). This CDR3 has 15 amino acids. Germline CDR1 reads MDHEN; CDR2 reads SYDVKM. Deletions cut 2 bases from V and 4 bases from J, with 11 bases between.

There are a few counts of this clone. The V and J genes are TRBV7-3 and TRBJ2-1, with TRBD2 identical over 14 bases. Germline V lookup: CDR1 SGHTA, CDR2 FQGTGA. V gave up 3 bases and J gave up 5 bases; unmatched junction bases: 3. The CDR3 is 16 amino acids. CDR3 in amino acids: CASSFGLAGGDNEQFF. The CDR3 nucleotides are TGTGCCAGCAGCTTCGGACTAGCGGGGGGTGACAATGAGCAGTTCTTC.